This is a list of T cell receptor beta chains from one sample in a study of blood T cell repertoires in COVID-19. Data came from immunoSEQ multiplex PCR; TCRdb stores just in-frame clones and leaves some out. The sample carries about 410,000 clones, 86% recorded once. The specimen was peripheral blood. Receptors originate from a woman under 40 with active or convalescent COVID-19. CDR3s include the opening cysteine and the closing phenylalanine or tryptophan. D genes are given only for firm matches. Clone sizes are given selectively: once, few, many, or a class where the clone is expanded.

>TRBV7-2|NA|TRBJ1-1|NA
CASSPYLNTEAFF
TGTGCCAGCAGCCCCTACTTGAACACTGAAGCTTTCTTT
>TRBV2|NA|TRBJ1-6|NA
CASSPDATPDIPLHF
TGTGCCAGCAGCCCCGACGCCACCCCGGACATCCCCCTCCACTTT
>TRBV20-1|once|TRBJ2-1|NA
CSASGSPPANYNEQFF
TGCAGTGCTAGTGGGAGTCCCCCAGCGAATTACAATGAGCAGTTCTTC
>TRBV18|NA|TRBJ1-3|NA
CASRTKSGNTIYF
TGTGCCAGCCGGACAAAGTCTGGAAACACCATATATTTT
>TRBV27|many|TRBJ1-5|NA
CASSPNRVVEPQHF
TGTGCCAGCAGTCCGAACAGGGTTGTCGAGCCCCAGCATTTT
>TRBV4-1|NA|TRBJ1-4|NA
CASSQGKGHPNEKLFF
TGCGCCAGCAGCCAAGGAAAGGGACATCCTAATGAAAAACTGTTTTTT
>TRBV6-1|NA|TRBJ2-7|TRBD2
CASSEYGTSGIYEQYF
TGTGCCAGCAGTGAATATGGGACTAGCGGGATATACGAGCAGTACTTC
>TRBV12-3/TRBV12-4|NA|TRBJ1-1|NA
CAITLGGPEAFF
TGTGCCATTACACTAGGGGGACCTGAAGCTTTCTTT
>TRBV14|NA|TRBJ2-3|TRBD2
CASSFRLAGGPTDTQYF
TGTGCCAGCAGCTTCCGACTAGCGGGAGGGCCTACAGATACGCAGTATTTT
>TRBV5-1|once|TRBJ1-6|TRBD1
CASSTGTDNNSPLHF
TGCGCCAGCAGCACAGGGACAGATAATAATTCACCCCTCCACTTT
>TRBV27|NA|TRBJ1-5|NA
CASSLGGSQPQHF
TGTGCCAGCAGTTTAGGAGGTTCTCAGCCCCAGCATTTT
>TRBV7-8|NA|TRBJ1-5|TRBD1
CASSASGQGRGQPQHF
TGTGCCAGCAGCGCCTCGGGACAGGGACGTGGTCAGCCCCAGCATTTT
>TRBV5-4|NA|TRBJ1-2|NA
CASSLAGDYGYTF
TGTGCCAGCAGCTTGGCAGGGGACTATGGCTACACCTTC
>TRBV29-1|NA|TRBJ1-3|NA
CSVVGAGVAGNTIYF
TGCAGCGTTGTTGGGGCAGGGGTGGCTGGAAACACCATATATTTT
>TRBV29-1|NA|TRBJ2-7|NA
CSVVQGFYEQYF
TGCAGCGTTGTGCAGGGTTTCTACGAGCAGTACTTC
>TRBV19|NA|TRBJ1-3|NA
CASSERTATNSGNTIYF
TGTGCCAGTAGTGAGAGGACAGCCACTAACTCTGGAAACACCATATATTTT
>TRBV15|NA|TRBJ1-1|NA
CATSRDGTRNTEAFF
TGTGCCACCAGCAGAGATGGGACAAGGAACACTGAAGCTTTCTTT
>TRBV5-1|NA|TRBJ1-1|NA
CASSPHTTVNTEAFF
TGCGCCAGCAGCCCACATACCACAGTGAACACTGAAGCTTTCTTT
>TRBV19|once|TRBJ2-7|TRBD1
CASSTGQGAHEQYF
TGTGCCAGTAGTACCGGACAGGGGGCGCACGAGCAGTACTTC
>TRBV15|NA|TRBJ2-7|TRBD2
CATSRVSAGAGGEQYF
TGTGCCACCAGCAGAGTCTCGGCGGGAGCGGGAGGGGAGCAGTACTTC
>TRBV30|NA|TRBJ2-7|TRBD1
CASDRGHDEQYF
TGTGCCTCGGACAGGGGGCACGACGAGCAGTACTTC
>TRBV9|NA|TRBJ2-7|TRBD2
CASSVAGTSAYEQYF
TGTGCCAGCAGCGTAGCCGGGACTAGTGCTTACGAGCAGTACTTC
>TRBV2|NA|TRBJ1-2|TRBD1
CASRGRQGAREGGYTF
TGTGCCAGCAGGGGAAGACAGGGGGCGCGAGAAGGAGGATACACCTTC
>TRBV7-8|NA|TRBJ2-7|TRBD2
CASSPRFGTSGTTYEQYF
TGTGCCAGCAGCCCCCGATTTGGGACTAGCGGGACTACCTACGAGCAGTACTTC
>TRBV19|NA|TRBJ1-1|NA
CASRLNRFPPEAFF
TGTGCCAGCAGACTTAACAGGTTTCCCCCTGAAGCTTTCTTT
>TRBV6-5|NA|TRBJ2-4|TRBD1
CASRSTGTGNPYF
TGTGCCAGCAGAAGCACCGGGACAGGGAACCCGTACTTC
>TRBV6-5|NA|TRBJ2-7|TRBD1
CASSYQGDRDHYEQYF
TGTGCCAGCAGTTACCAAGGGGACAGGGACCACTACGAGCAGTACTTC
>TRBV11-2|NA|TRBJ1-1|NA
CASSLEAGWTEAFF
TGTGCCAGCAGCTTAGAGGCAGGTTGGACTGAAGCTTTCTTT
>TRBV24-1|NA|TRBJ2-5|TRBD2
CATSEGTSGYQETQYF
TGTGCCACCAGTGAGGGGACTAGCGGGTACCAAGAGACCCAGTACTTC